These 17 T cell receptor beta chains came from one sample sequenced in a study of human thymus T cells. Resections obtained during corrective heart surgery supplied the thymus tissue. Clones were read by immunoSEQ multiplex PCR, and TCRdb kept only the in-frame ones, dropping some. Of around 120,000 clones listed, around 94% are singletons. What was sequenced was thymus tissue. The receptors originated from a boy under two years old with a congenital heart defect but otherwise immunologically healthy.

The rearrangement uses TRBV10-3 and TRBJ1-2, with TRBD1 identical over 9 bases. The CDR3 sequence is 14 residues long. The ends lost 6 bases at V and 9 bases at J; junction bases unmatched: 11. From germline, CDR1 is ENHRY and CDR2 SYGVKD. The CDR3, as DNA: TGTGCCATCAGCCTAGGACAGGGGAATGGCTGCTACACCTTC. It is translated as CAISLGQGNGCYTF.

This clone was observed a single time. The chain uses TRBV5-6 and TRBJ2-5, with 9 bases lining up with TRBD2. V shed 0 bases and J 3 bases; nucleotides not matched to a gene: 3. CDR1 is SGHDT, CDR2 YYEEEE, per germline. The CDR3 covers 15 residues. In DNA, the CDR3 is TGTGCCAGCAGCTTGGGGCTAGCGGGAAAAGAGACCCAGTACTTC. This gives the protein CASSLGLAGKETQYF.

The J gene is TRBJ1-3, the V gene TRBV7-9; 8 bases map to TRBD1. This CDR3 has 15 amino acids. The ends lost 5 bases at V and 4 bases at J; junction bases unmatched: 7. Germline CDR1 reads SEHNR; CDR2 reads FQNEAQ (reference sequence). The CDR3 here is CASSRDRGNGNTIYF. The CDR3 DNA sequence: TGTGCCAGCAGCAGAGACAGGGGTAACGGAAACACCATATATTTT.

CDR3 DNA sequence: TGCGCCAGCAGCTTGAGTGGCAGCTCTGGAAACACCATATATTTT. Its translation is CASSLSGSSGNTIYF. The V and J genes are TRBV5-1 and TRBJ1-3; no reliable D call. The germline V gene encodes CDR1 SGHRS and CDR2 YFSETQ. This CDR3 region has 15 residues. Trimming shortened V by 1 base and J by 0 bases, and 8 bases separated the two germline ends.

The gene calls are TRBV4-3 and TRBJ2-1; the D gene is possibly TRBD2 (5 bases). Germline V CDR1 and CDR2: LGHNA, YSLEER. CDR3 length equals 15 residues. V dropped 0 bases and J dropped 1 base, with 7 bases sitting between them. For the CDR3, the DNA is TGCGCCAGCAGCCAAGAGGGGAGTTCCTACAATGAGCAGTTCTTC. Its translation is CASSQEGSSYNEQFF.

The chain has TRBV29-1 and TRBJ1-2, with D maybe TRBD1 (5 bases). Germline V gives CDR1 SQVTM, CDR2 ANQGSEA. Trimming pared 6 bases from V and 7 bases from J, leaving 12 bases between. The CDR3 length is 11 residues. CDR3 protein: CSVPTARGYTF. In DNA form, the CDR3 reads TGCAGCGTCCCGACAGCCCGTGGCTACACCTTC.

This chain connects TRBV5-1 to TRBJ1-1; D perhaps matches TRBD1 (5 bases). Trimming removed 3 bases at V and 0 bases at J, with 9 bases between. The CDR3 is 14 amino acids. The germline V gene has CDR1 SGHRS and CDR2 YFSETQ. CDR3 in amino acids: CASSSRGMNTEAFF. The CDR3 nucleotides are TGCGCCAGCAGCTCAAGGGGCATGAACACTGAAGCTTTCTTT. Full variable domain (rest looked up from reference TRBV5-1 and TRBJ1-1): KAGVTQTPRYLIKTRGQQVTLSCSPISGHRSVSWYQQTPGQGLQFLFEYFSETQRNKGNFPGRFSGRQFSNSRSEMNVSTLELGDSALYLCASSSRGMNTEAFFGQGTRLTVV.

V gene TRBV5-6 combines with J gene TRBJ1-2; TRBD1 aligns across 11 bases. V lost 4 bases, J lost 0 bases, and 8 bases stayed unmatched. The CDR3 sequence is 17 residues long. Germline loops: CDR1 SGHDT, CDR2 YYEEEE. CDR3 amino acids: CASSPRTGGSPNYGYTF. The DNA of the CDR3 is TGTGCCAGCAGCCCCAGGACAGGGGGCAGCCCTAACTATGGCTACACCTTC.

The V gene is TRBV28, the J gene TRBJ2-7; TRBD2 matches at 10 bases. V lost 5 bases and J lost 4; bases outside the gene matches: 11. In germline, CDR1 is MDHEN, CDR2 SYDVKM. There are 16 residues in the CDR3. CDR3 residues: CASSIPSGGPLYEQYF. CDR3 in DNA: TGTGCCAGCAGTATCCCTAGCGGGGGCCCCCTTTACGAGCAGTACTTC.

The chain uses TRBV5-8 and TRBJ1-5; TRBD1 agrees at 7 bases. Per germline, CDR1 SGHTS and CDR2 YDEGEE. The V segment lost 4 bases and the J segment 7 bases; nucleotides outside the gene matches: 11. The CDR3 runs to 15 residues. Written as DNA, the CDR3 is TGTGCCAGCAGCAACGACAGGGCATCATGGCAGCCCCAGCATTTT. Translation: CASSNDRASWQPQHF. The entire variable domain, with the rest obtained from reference TRBV5-8 and TRBJ1-5, is as follows: EAGVTQSPTHLIKTRGQQATLRCSPISGHTSVYWYQQALGLGLQFLLWYDEGEERNRGNFPPRFSGRQFPNYSSELNVNALELEDSALYLCASSNDRASWQPQHFGDGTRLSIL.

The J gene is TRBJ1-5, the V gene TRBV30, with a weak D call TRBD1 (5 bases). Trimming cost V 1 base and J 5 bases, with 15 bases left between them. Germline V gene data show CDR1 as GTSNPN and CDR2 as SVGIG (reference sequence). The CDR3 loop spans 15 amino acids. The CDR3 nucleotides are TGTGCCTGGAGTGAGGGTCATGGAGGGGATCAGCCCCAGCATTTT. The encoded protein is CAWSEGHGGDQPQHF.

V and J are TRBV5-6 and TRBJ1-1, with D perhaps matching TRBD1 (5 bases). Trimming cost V 4 bases and J 0 bases, with 10 bases left between them. The CDR3 has 14 amino acids. Germline V gene lookup returns CDR1 SGHDT and CDR2 YYEEEE. CDR3 loop: CASSKEGMNTEAFF. The CDR3 DNA reads TGTGCCAGCAGCAAAGAGGGGATGAACACTGAAGCTTTCTTT.

The chain recombines TRBV4-3 with TRBJ1-5; D remains ambiguous. Trimming left V 0 bases short and J 7 bases short, with 10 bases between. Germline CDR1 reads LGHNA; CDR2 reads YSLEER. CDR3 length: 14 amino acids. CDR3 amino acids: CASSQDSDSQPQHF. The CDR3 bases are TGCGCCAGCAGCCAAGACTCCGATTCCCAGCCCCAGCATTTT.

The CDR3 nucleotides are TGTGCCAGTAGGGCTGGGACAGTCAATCAGCCCCAGCATTTT. Its translation: CASRAGTVNQPQHF. The chain carries TRBV19 and TRBJ1-5, with TRBD1 matching 7 bases. CDR1 and CDR2 from the germline V gene are LNHDA and SQIVND (reference sequence). This CDR3 has 14 residues. The V and J ends lost 6 bases and 3 bases, in that order; junction bases with no gene match: 5.

The chain employs TRBV5-8 and TRBJ2-7; 10 bases map to TRBD1. With 5 bases clipped from V and 1 base from J, the junction kept 6 bases outside the gene matches. CDR1 is SGHTS, CDR2 YDEGEE, per germline. CDR3 size: 15 residues. The CDR3 here is CASSTRDRGSYEQYF. The CDR3 DNA follows: TGTGCCAGCAGTACCCGGGACAGGGGATCCTACGAGCAGTACTTC.

As regards this clone: Other DNA sequences in this sample translate to the same CDR3. The rearrangement links TRBV5-1 to TRBJ1-3, with D unclear. From germline, CDR1 is SGHRS and CDR2 YFSETQ. The V gene lost 4 bases and the J gene lost 4 bases, with 9 bases spanning the gap. The CDR3 loop spans 13 amino acids. CDR3: CASSLDWGNTIYF. The CDR3 nucleotides are TGCGCCAGCAGCCTTGACTGGGGAAACACCATATATTTT. The whole variable domain, remainder taken from reference TRBV5-1 and TRBJ1-3, is KAGVTQTPRYLIKTRGQQVTLSCSPISGHRSVSWYQQTPGQGLQFLFEYFSETQRNKGNFPGRFSGRQFSNSRSEMNVSTLELGDSALYLCASSLDWGNTIYFGEGSWLTVV.

This chain joins TRBV5-4 and TRBJ2-7, with 12 bases lining up with TRBD2. V lost 4 bases and J lost 2; bases outside the gene matches: 7. In germline, CDR1 is SGHNT, CDR2 YYREEE (reference sequence). This CDR3 is built from 16 residues. CDR3 in amino acids: CASSGSTSGGTYEQYF. CDR3 sequence (DNA): TGTGCCAGCAGCGGATCGACTAGCGGGGGTACCTACGAGCAGTACTTC.